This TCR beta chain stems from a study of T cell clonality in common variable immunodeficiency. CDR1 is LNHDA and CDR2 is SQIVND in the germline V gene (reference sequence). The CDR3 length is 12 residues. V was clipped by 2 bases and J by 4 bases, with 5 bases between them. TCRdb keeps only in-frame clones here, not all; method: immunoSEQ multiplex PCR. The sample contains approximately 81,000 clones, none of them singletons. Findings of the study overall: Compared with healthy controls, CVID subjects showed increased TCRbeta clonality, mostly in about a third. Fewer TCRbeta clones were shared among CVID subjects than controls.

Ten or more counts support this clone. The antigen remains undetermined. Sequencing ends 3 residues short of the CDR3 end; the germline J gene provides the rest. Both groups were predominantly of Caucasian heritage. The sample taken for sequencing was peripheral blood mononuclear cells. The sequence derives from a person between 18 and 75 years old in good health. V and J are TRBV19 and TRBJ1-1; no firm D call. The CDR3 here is CASSISVTEAFF. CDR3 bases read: TGTGCCAGTAGTATATCGGTCACTGAA.